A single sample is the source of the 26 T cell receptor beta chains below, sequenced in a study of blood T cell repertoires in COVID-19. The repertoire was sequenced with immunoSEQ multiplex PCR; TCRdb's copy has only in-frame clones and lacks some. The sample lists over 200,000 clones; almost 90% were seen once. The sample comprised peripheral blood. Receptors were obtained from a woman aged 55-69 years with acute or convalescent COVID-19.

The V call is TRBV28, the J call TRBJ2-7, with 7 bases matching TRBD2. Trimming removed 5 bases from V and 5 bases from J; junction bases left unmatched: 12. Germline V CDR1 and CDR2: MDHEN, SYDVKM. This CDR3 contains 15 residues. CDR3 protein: CASSGVGGLRHEQYF. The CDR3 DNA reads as TGTGCCAGCAGTGGGGTGGGAGGGCTAAGGCACGAGCAGTACTTC.

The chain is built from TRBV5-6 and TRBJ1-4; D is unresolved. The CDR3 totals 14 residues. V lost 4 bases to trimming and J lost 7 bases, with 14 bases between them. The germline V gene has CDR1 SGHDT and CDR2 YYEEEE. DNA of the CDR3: TGTGCCAGCAGCCTCATTCGGTCGGGTGAAAAACTGTTTTTT. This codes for CASSLIRSGEKLFF.

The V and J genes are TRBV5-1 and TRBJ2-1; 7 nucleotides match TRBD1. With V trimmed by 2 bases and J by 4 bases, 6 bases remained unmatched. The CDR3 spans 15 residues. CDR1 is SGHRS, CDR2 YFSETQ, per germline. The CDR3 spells CASSLGGQFYNEQFF. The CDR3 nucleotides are TGCGCCAGCAGCTTAGGGGGACAGTTTTACAATGAGCAGTTCTTC.

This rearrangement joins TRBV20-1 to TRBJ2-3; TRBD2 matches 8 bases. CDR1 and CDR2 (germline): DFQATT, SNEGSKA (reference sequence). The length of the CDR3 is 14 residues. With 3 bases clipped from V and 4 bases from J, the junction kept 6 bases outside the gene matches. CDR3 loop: CSASDRGGADTQYF. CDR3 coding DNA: TGCAGTGCTAGTGATCGGGGGGGAGCAGATACGCAGTATTTT.

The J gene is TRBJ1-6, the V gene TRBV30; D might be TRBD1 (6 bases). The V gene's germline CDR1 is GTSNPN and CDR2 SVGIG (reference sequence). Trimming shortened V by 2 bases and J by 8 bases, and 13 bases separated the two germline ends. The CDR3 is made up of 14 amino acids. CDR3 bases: TGTGCCTGGAGTCGAGGGGGATCTGATTCACCCCTCCACTTT. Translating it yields CAWSRGGSDSPLHF.

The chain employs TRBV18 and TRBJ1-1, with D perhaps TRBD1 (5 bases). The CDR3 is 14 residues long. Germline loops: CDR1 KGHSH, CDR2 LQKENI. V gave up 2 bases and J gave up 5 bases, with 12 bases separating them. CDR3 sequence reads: CASSPAVSGTEAFF. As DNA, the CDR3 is TGTGCCAGCTCACCAGCCGTCTCAGGGACTGAAGCTTTCTTT.

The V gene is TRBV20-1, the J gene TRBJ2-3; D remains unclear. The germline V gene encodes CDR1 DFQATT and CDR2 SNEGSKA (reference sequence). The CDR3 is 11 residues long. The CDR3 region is CSAEIGDTQYF. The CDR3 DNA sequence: TGCAGCGCTGAAATCGGAGATACGCAGTATTTT.

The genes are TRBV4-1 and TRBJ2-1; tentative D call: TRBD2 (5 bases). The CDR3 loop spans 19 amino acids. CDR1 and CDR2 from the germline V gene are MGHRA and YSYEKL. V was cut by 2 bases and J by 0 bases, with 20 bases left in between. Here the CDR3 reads CASSQQTPQTKSSYNEQFF. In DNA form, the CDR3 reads TGCGCCAGCAGCCAACAAACGCCCCAGACTAAGAGCTCCTACAATGAGCAGTTCTTC.

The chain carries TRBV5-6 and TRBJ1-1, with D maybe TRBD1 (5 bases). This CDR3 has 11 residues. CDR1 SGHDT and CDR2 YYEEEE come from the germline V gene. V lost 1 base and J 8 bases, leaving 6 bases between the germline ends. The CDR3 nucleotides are TGTGCCAGCAGCTTGAACAGGGAAGCTTTCTTT. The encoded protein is CASSLNREAFF. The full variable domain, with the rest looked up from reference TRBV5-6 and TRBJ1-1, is DAGVTQSPTHLIKTRGQQVTLRCSPKSGHDTVSWYQQALGQGPQFIFQYYEEEERQRGNFPDRFSGHQFPNYSSELNVNALLLGDSALYLCASSLNREAFFGQGTRLTVV.

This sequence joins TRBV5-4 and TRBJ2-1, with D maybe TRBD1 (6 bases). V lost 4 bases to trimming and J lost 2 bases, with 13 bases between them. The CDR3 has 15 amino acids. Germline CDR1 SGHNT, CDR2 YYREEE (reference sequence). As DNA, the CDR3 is TGTGCCAGCAGCAAGGATCAGGGGACCTACAATGAGCAGTTCTTC. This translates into CASSKDQGTYNEQFF.

In DNA, the CDR3 is TGTGCCAGCAGTTATGGCCCGGCAGGAGGTATCCCTGAAGCTTTCTTT. This sequence encodes CASSYGPAGGIPEAFF. The V gene is TRBV6-2 or TRBV6-3, the J gene TRBJ1-1; D uncertain. This CDR3 spans 16 amino acids. CDR1 MNHEY and CDR2 SVGEGT come from the germline V gene. V lost 3 bases and J 6 bases, leaving 20 bases between the germline ends.

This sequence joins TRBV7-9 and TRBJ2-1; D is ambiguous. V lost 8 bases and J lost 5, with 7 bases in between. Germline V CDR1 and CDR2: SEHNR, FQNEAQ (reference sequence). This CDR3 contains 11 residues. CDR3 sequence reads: CASSLNNEQFF. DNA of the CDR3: TGTGCCAGCTCCCTAAACAATGAGCAGTTCTTC.

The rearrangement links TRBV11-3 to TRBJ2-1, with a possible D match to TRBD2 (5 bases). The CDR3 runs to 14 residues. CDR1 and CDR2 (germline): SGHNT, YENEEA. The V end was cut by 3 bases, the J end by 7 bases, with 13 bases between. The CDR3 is CASSLLRTGNEQFF. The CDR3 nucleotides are TGTGCCAGCAGCTTGCTTAGGACGGGAAATGAGCAGTTCTTC.

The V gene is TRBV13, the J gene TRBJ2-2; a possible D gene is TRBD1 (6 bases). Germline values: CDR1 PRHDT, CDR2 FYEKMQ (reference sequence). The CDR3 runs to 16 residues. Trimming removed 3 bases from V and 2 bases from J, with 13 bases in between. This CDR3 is CASSFTWGPNTGELFF. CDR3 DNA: TGTGCCAGCAGCTTTACGTGGGGGCCTAACACCGGGGAGCTGTTTTTT.

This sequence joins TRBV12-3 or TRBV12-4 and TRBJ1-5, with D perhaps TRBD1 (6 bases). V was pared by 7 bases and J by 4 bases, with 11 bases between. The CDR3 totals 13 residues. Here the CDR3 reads CASTFQGNQPQHF. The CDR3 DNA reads TGTGCCAGCACCTTTCAGGGGAATCAGCCCCAGCATTTT.

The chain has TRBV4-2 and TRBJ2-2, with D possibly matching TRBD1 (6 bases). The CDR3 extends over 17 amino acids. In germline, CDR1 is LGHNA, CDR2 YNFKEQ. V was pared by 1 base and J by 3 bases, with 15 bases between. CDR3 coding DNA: TGTGCCAGCAGCCAAGTCATCCAGGGGATGTACACCGGGGAGCTGTTTTTT. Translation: CASSQVIQGMYTGELFF.

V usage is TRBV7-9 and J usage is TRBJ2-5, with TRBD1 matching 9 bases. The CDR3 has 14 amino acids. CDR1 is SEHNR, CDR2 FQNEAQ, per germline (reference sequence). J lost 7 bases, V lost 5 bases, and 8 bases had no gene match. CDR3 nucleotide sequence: TGTGCCAGCAGCATAGGACAGGGGTCATGGACCCAGTACTTC. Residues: CASSIGQGSWTQYF.

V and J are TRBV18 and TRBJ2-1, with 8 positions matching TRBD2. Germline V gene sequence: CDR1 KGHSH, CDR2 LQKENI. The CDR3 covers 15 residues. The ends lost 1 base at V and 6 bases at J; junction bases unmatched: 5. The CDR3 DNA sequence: TGTGCCAGCTCACCACTGCGGGAGGTTTCCAATGAGCAGTTCTTC. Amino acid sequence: CASSPLREVSNEQFF.

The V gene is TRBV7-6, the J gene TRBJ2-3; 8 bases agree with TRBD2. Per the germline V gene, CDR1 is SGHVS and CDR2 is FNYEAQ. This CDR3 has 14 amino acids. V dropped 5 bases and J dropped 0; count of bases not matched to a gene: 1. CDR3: CASSQRESTDTQYF. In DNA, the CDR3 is TGTGCCAGCAGCCAGCGGGAGAGCACAGATACGCAGTATTTT.

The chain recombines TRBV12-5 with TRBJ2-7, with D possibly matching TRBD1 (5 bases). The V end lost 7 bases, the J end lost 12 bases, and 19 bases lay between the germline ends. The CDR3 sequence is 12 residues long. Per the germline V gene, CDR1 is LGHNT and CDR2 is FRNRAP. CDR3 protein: CASAPMWGRPYF. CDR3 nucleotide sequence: TGTGCTAGTGCCCCAATGTGGGGCAGGCCGTACTTC.

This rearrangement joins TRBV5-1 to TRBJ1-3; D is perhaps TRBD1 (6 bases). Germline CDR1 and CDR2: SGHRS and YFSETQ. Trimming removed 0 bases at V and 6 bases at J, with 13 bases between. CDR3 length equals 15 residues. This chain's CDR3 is CASSLVGAGENTIYF. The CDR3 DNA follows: TGCGCCAGCAGCTTGGTGGGCGCAGGGGAAAACACCATATATTTT. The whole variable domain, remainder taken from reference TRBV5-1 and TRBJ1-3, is KAGVTQTPRYLIKTRGQQVTLSCSPISGHRSVSWYQQTPGQGLQFLFEYFSETQRNKGNFPGRFSGRQFSNSRSEMNVSTLELGDSALYLCASSLVGAGENTIYFGEGSWLTVV.

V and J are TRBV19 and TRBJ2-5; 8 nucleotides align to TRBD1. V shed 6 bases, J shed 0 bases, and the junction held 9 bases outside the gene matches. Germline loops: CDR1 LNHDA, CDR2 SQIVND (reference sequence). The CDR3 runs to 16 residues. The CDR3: CASSLTGVPNQETQYF. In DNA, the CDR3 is TGTGCCAGTAGCCTGACAGGGGTCCCCAACCAAGAGACCCAGTACTTC.

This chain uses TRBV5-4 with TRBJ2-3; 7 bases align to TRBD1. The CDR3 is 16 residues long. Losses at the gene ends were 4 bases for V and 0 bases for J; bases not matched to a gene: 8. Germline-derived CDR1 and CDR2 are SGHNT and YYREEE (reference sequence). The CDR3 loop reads CASSAYRGTSTDTQYF. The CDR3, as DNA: TGTGCCAGCAGCGCATACAGGGGAACTAGCACAGATACGCAGTATTTT.

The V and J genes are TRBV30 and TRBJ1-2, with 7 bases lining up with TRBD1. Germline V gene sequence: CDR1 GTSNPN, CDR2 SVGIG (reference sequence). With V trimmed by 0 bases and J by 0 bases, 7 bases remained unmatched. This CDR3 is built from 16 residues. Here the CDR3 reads CAWSVYSGTANYGYTF. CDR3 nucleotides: TGTGCCTGGAGTGTATACTCCGGGACAGCTAACTATGGCTACACCTTC.

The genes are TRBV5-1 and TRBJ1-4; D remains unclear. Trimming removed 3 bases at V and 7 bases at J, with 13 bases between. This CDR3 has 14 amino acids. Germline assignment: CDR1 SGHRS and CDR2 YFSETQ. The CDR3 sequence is CASSWAAEGEKLFF. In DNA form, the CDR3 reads TGCGCCAGCAGCTGGGCCGCTGAGGGTGAAAAACTGTTTTTT.

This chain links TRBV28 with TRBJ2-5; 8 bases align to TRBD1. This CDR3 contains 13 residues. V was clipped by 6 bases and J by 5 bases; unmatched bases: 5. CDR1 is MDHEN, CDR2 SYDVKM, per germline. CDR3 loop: CASSRTGLETQYF. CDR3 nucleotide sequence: TGTGCCAGCAGCCGGACAGGGTTGGAGACCCAGTACTTC. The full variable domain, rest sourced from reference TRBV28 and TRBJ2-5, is DVKVTQSSRYLVKRTGEKVFLECVQDMDHENMFWYRQDPGLGLRLIYFSYDVKMKEKGDIPEGYSVSREKKERFSLILESASTNQTSMYLCASSRTGLETQYFGPGTRLLVL.